These T cell receptor beta chains were read from a single sample in a study of shared clonotypes between healthy human individuals. Sequencing used immunoSEQ multiplex PCR; TCRdb keeps in-frame clones, though not all of them. Of fewer than 400,000 clones listed, roughly 70% were seen once; the top ten hold about 9.3%. Input material: memory CD4+ T cells sorted from blood. The receptors shown here come from a man younger than 40 in good health. The CDR3 runs from the conserved cysteine through the conserved F or W. A D gene is named only where the DNA matches it firmly. Only some rows state a clone size, as once, few, many or a class for expanded clones.

d_gene	abundance	v_gene	j_gene	CDR3nt	CDR3aa
TRBD2	.	TRBV5-1	TRBJ2-5	TGCGCCAGCAGCTTGACTAGCGGTAAAGAGACCCAGTACTTC	CASSLTSGKETQYF
.	once	TRBV6-5	TRBJ2-3	TGTGCCAGCAGTTATCGGGGGAGGTCGGATACGCAGTATTTT	CASSYRGRSDTQYF
.	.	TRBV5-1	TRBJ2-5	TGCGCCAGCAGCTTGCGGGGAGAAGAGACCCAGTACTTC	CASSLRGEETQYF
.	many	TRBV19	TRBJ1-1	TGTGCCAGTAGTATCTCGGCAGTCATGAACACTGAAGCTTTCTTT	CASSISAVMNTEAFF
.	once	TRBV4-1	TRBJ1-2	TGCGCCAGCAGCCAAGAACCAGGGCTTTCCTATGGCTACACCTTC	CASSQEPGLSYGYTF
.	.	TRBV30	TRBJ1-2	TGTGCCTGGGCATACAGTTCCTATGGCTACACCTTC	CAWAYSSYGYTF
.	.	TRBV6-1	TRBJ2-7	TGTGCCAGCGGGGTTTTAGAGCAGTACTTC	CASGVLEQYF
.	.	TRBV19	TRBJ1-5	TGTGCCAGTAGCCCCTGGAGTCCCGACAGAAATCAGCCCCAGCATTTT	CASSPWSPDRNQPQHF
TRBD1	.	TRBV19	TRBJ1-2	TGTGCCAGTAGTATCTTAACGGACAGGGGTGGCTACACCTTC	CASSILTDRGGYTF
TRBD1	.	TRBV18	TRBJ2-1	TGTGCCAGCTCACCTCGCCGGGGACAGGGGAGCGGGAGCTCCTACAATGAGCAGTTCTTC	CASSPRRGQGSGSSYNEQFF
TRBD1	.	TRBV28	TRBJ1-5	TGTGCCAGCAGTCAACCCCAGGGACAGAGAGGGCATTTT	CASSQPQGQRGHF
.	.	TRBV11-2	TRBJ1-2	TGTGCCAGCAGCCCCCTTGGGGCGACTAACTATGGCTACACCTTC	CASSPLGATNYGYTF
.	.	TRBV10-3	TRBJ2-1	TGTGCCATCAGTGAGGAGCCGGGGTCCAAGTTCTTC	CAISEEPGSKFF
TRBD1	.	TRBV2	TRBJ1-2	TGTGCCAGCAGTGATAGGGACAGCTATGGCTACACCTTC	CASSDRDSYGYTF
.	.	TRBV30	TRBJ1-5	TGTGCCTGGGGAGGGGAGGGCGATCAGCCCCAGCATTTT	CAWGGEGDQPQHF
.	once	TRBV7-2	TRBJ2-7	TGTGCCAGCACCTCAAGGGGCCCGGATCACGAGCAGTACTTC	CASTSRGPDHEQYF
.	.	TRBV28	TRBJ2-7	TGTGCCAGCAGTTCCACGTCGAGCGTTGGTTACTACGAGCAGTACTTC	CASSSTSSVGYYEQYF
.	once	TRBV14	TRBJ1-3	TGTGCCAGCAGCCAAGTTCGAACATCTGGAAACACCATATATTTT	CASSQVRTSGNTIYF
.	.	TRBV7-2	TRBJ2-2	TGTGCCAGCAGCTTAGCCAAGCTGACCGGGGAGCTGTTTTTT	CASSLAKLTGELFF
TRBD1	.	TRBV6-5	TRBJ1-3	TGTGCCAGCAGGACATCAGGGGGCAGCAGTTATTTT	CASRTSGGSSYF
.	.	TRBV7-3	TRBJ1-1	TGTGCCAGCAGCTTTAGACACGGGAACACTGAAGCTTTCTTT	CASSFRHGNTEAFF
TRBD1	few	TRBV28	TRBJ1-5	TGTGCCAGCATGGAACAGGGGGTCGTTCAGCCCCAGCATTTT	CASMEQGVVQPQHF
.	.	TRBV6-1	TRBJ2-5	TGTGCCAGCAGTGTGGCCGGAATTGGATACAGGGCCAGCCAAGAGACCCAGTACTTC	CASSVAGIGYRASQETQYF
TRBD2	.	TRBV5-1	TRBJ2-5	TGCGCCAGCAGCCTAATACCGGGACTAGGGGAGACCCAGTACTTC	CASSLIPGLGETQYF
.	.	TRBV29-1	TRBJ2-7	TGCAGCGTTGAAGCGCGGGGAAAATACGAGCAGTACTTC	CSVEARGKYEQYF
TRBD1	few	TRBV2	TRBJ1-1	TGTGCCAGCAGTGACGGTGGTGCAGGGGGTAATAGTGAAGCTTTCTTT	CASSDGGAGGNSEAFF
.	once	TRBV10-1	TRBJ1-5	TGCGCCAGCAGCCAGGGGCTTGATCAGCCCCAGCATTTT	CASSQGLDQPQHF
.	.	TRBV18	TRBJ2-7	TGTGCCAGCTCACCTCTGGACAGAGGCGAGCAGTACTTC	CASSPLDRGEQYF
TRBD2	.	TRBV4-1	TRBJ2-1	TGCGCCAGCAGCCATATAACGGCGGGAGAGAGAAATGAGCAGTTCTTC	CASSHITAGERNEQFF
.	.	TRBV5-4	TRBJ2-7	TGTGCCAGCACCCGCGGACGCGACTCCTACGAGCAGTACTTC	CASTRGRDSYEQYF
TRBD1	.	TRBV6-1	TRBJ2-2	TGTGCCAGCAGTGGACAGGGTAGGACCGGGGAGCTGTTTTTT	CASSGQGRTGELFF
.	.	TRBV27	TRBJ2-3	TGTGCCAGCAGTTTAAAAACAGCCGCAGATACGCAGTATTTT	CASSLKTAADTQYF
TRBD1	.	TRBV7-9	TRBJ1-5	TGTGCCAGCAGCCTCGGGACAGCCACGAGTGGTCAGCCCCAGCATTTT	CASSLGTATSGQPQHF
.	few	TRBV6-4	TRBJ1-2	TGTGCCAGCAGGAGGGGTCCAGGCTATGGCTACACCTTC	CASRRGPGYGYTF
.	.	TRBV7-2	TRBJ2-3	TGTGCCAGCAGCTCTGGCTTTGGGCAGACGCAGTATTTT	CASSSGFGQTQYF